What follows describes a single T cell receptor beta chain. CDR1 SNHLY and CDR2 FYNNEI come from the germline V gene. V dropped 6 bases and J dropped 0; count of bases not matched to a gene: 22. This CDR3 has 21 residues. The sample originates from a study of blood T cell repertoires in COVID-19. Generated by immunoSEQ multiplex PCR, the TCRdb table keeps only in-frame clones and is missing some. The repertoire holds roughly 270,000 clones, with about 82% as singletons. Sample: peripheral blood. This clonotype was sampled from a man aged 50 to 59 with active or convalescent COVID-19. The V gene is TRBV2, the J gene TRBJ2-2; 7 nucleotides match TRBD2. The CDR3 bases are TGTGCCAGCAGGGTCGCGAGTCGAGTCCTGTCGGGGGGTTCGAACACCGGGGAGCTGTTTTTT. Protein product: CASRVASRVLSGGSNTGELFF.